These 28 T cell receptor beta chains originate from one sample sequenced in a study of shared clonotypes between healthy human individuals. Profiling relied on immunoSEQ multiplex PCR, and the TCRdb table lists in-frame clones only, not all of them. The table lists about 1 million clones, approximately 70% of them singletons, with approximately 1.5% in the top ten. The sequenced sample consisted of memory CD4+ T cells sorted from blood. The subset: CD45RA-negative fraction. The receptor source for this set is a man younger than 30 in good health.

This clone was picked up a small number of times. The chain joins TRBV6-5 to TRBJ1-1; no clear D gene. There are 12 residues in the CDR3. The germline V gene encodes CDR1 MNHEY and CDR2 SVGAGI. The ends were cut back, 7 bases at V and 1 base at J, with 7 bases in the middle. Written as DNA, the CDR3 is TGTGCCAGCAAACTGCGGAACACTGAAGCTTTCTTT. The encoded protein is CASKLRNTEAFF.

The rearrangement links TRBV4-1 to TRBJ1-1; D perhaps matches TRBD1 (5 bases). The CDR3 has 16 amino acids. CDR1 and CDR2 (germline): MGHRA, YSYEKL. The V end lost 1 base, the J end lost 3 bases, and 15 bases lay between the germline ends. DNA of the CDR3: TGCGCCAGCAGCCAAGCCCGGTTAGGGGCCTACACTGAAGCTTTCTTT. Translation gives CASSQARLGAYTEAFF.

V usage is TRBV6-1 and J usage is TRBJ2-4; D could derive from TRBD1 or TRBD2 (6 bases each). CDR3 length: 13 amino acids. Germline CDR1 reads MNHNS; CDR2 reads SASEGT. Between the trimmed V and J ends, which lost 7 bases and 5 bases, there was a span of 12 bases. For the CDR3, the DNA is TGTGCCAGCAAATTGGGGGGCCAAAACATTCAGTACTTC. Translating gives CASKLGGQNIQYF.

V gene TRBV11-2 combines with J gene TRBJ1-4, with a tentative D call TRBD1 (6 bases). The germline V and J ends were trimmed by 5 bases and 1 base, with 17 bases remaining between them. The CDR3 totals 17 residues. The germline V gene has CDR1 SGHAT and CDR2 FQNNGV. CDR3 in amino acids: CASSHGEKGGTNEKLFF. CDR3 sequence (DNA): TGTGCCAGCAGCCACGGGGAAAAGGGGGGAACTAATGAAAAACTGTTTTTT.

The chain employs TRBV6-5 and TRBJ1-3; D gene unclear. In germline, CDR1 is MNHEY, CDR2 SVGAGI. The length of the CDR3 is 14 residues. Trimming cost V 5 bases and J 3 bases, with 11 bases left between them. The CDR3 nucleotides are TGTGCCAGCAGTGCCCGGGTGGGTGGAAACACCATATATTTT. Translation: CASSARVGGNTIYF.

The rearrangement joins TRBV6-1 to TRBJ1-5; D call uncertain. This CDR3 spans 13 amino acids. CDR1 and CDR2 (germline): MNHNS, SASEGT. Trimming took off 5 bases at V and 8 bases at J, with 13 bases between the two ends. CDR3 region: CASSLLKGEPQHF. The CDR3 nucleotides read TGTGCCAGCAGTCTTCTAAAAGGTGAGCCCCAGCATTTT.

The chain joins TRBV9 to TRBJ2-3; D assignment may be TRBD1 or TRBD2 (5 bases each). Germline V gene data show CDR1 as SGDLS and CDR2 as YYNGEE. V lost 2 bases, J lost 2 bases, and 15 bases lay in between. The CDR3 has 16 amino acids. In DNA, the CDR3 is TGTGCCAGCAGCGTGGGACGTCACCCACCCACAGATACGCAGTATTTT. This translates into CASSVGRHPPTDTQYF.

The CDR3 sequence is CASSPPNRATGTNEKLFF. The DNA of the CDR3 is TGTGCCAGCTCACCACCGAACAGGGCAACGGGAACTAATGAAAAACTGTTTTTT. The chain is built from TRBV18 and TRBJ1-4, with D perhaps matching TRBD1 (6 bases). The germline gives CDR1 KGHSH, CDR2 LQKENI. The V gene lost 0 bases and the J gene lost 1 base, with 15 bases spanning the gap. The CDR3 sequence is 18 residues long.

In the case of this clone: With a much larger clone just one base away, this may be a read error. The V call is TRBV28, the J call TRBJ2-3; tentative D call: TRBD2 (8 bases). This CDR3 has 16 amino acids. Per the germline V gene, CDR1 is MDHEN and CDR2 is SYDVKM. The CDR3 DNA is TGTGCCAGCAGTTTGCCGGGAGGGGGCTACACAAATACGCAGTATTTT. Translated: CASSLPGGGYTNTQYF.

This clone came up a few times. The chain employs TRBV30 and TRBJ2-7; the D gene is possibly TRBD1 (6 bases). The CDR3 covers 13 residues. Germline V CDR1 and CDR2: GTSNPN, SVGIG (reference sequence). V was trimmed by 5 bases and J by 2 bases, leaving 13 bases between them. The CDR3 sequence: CAWGRDKAYEQYF. The CDR3 region has the DNA TGTGCCTGGGGCCGGGACAAGGCCTACGAGCAGTACTTC.

About this clone: This CDR3 is also generated by other DNA sequences in the sample. The chain employs TRBV28 and TRBJ2-5; a weak D match, TRBD1 (6 bases). Germline values: CDR1 MDHEN, CDR2 SYDVKM. The germline V and J ends were trimmed by 4 bases and 5 bases, with 14 bases remaining between them. The CDR3 has 14 amino acids. Here the CDR3 reads CASSSGQTKETQYF. DNA of the CDR3: TGTGCCAGCAGTTCCGGACAGACCAAGGAGACCCAGTACTTC. The full variable domain, with the rest looked up from reference TRBV28 and TRBJ2-5, is DVKVTQSSRYLVKRTGEKVFLECVQDMDHENMFWYRQDPGLGLRLIYFSYDVKMKEKGDIPEGYSVSREKKERFSLILESASTNQTSMYLCASSSGQTKETQYFGPGTRLLVL.

The chain links TRBV5-1 to TRBJ1-1; a weak D match, TRBD1 (6 bases). CDR3 size: 16 residues. Germline V gene sequence: CDR1 SGHRS, CDR2 YFSETQ. The V gene lost 4 bases and the J gene lost 4 bases, with 20 bases spanning the gap. The CDR3 nucleotides read TGCGCCAGCAGCGGGACACTTCCGGGAGTGGGCACTGAAGCTTTCTTT. Translating gives CASSGTLPGVGTEAFF.

This clone was observed a few times. A much larger clone sits a single nucleotide away, making a read error possible. The sample contains more than one DNA sequence encoding this CDR3. CDR3 loop: CASRDGTSGTDTQYF. As DNA, the CDR3 is TGCGCCAGCAGGGACGGGACTAGCGGAACAGATACGCAGTATTTT. The rearrangement uses TRBV5-1 and TRBJ2-3; 11 nucleotides line up with TRBD2. Trimming cost V 5 bases and J 3 bases; bases outside gene matches: 5. The CDR3 runs to 15 residues. Per the germline V gene, CDR1 is SGHRS and CDR2 is YFSETQ.

CDR3 bases: TGTGCCATCAAGGGGGCAGTCAAAGAGACCCAGTACTTC. Translated: CAIKGAVKETQYF. J is TRBJ2-5 and V is TRBV10-3, with 7 bases matching TRBD1. CDR3 size: 13 residues. V was pared by 7 bases and J by 3 bases, with 5 bases of the junction left unmatched. Germline V gene data show CDR1 as ENHRY and CDR2 as SYGVKD.

This chain links TRBV19 with TRBJ2-5; D gene ambiguous. The V gene's germline CDR1 is LNHDA and CDR2 SQIVND (reference sequence). CDR3 length: 16 residues. With 3 bases removed from V and 5 bases from J, the gap between germline ends came to 19 bases. The CDR3 nucleotides read TGTGCCAGTAGTATGGGTAGGGCAGGTTGGACGGAGACCCAGTACTTC. Encoded protein: CASSMGRAGWTETQYF.

This clone was detected a few times. The rearrangement uses TRBV27 and TRBJ1-5, with unresolved D. CDR3 size: 16 residues. Germline-derived CDR1 and CDR2 are MNHEY and SMNVEV (reference sequence). Trimming shortened V by 2 bases and J by 4 bases, and 15 bases separated the two germline ends. DNA of the CDR3: TGTGCCAGCAGTTTAGTCGGTACAGACCCAAATCAGCCCCAGCATTTT. It codes for CASSLVGTDPNQPQHF.

This clone was counted between two and nine times. This chain joins TRBV5-1 and TRBJ2-6, with TRBD1 matching 12 bases. The CDR3 length is 19 residues. Trimming removed 7 bases from V and 4 bases from J; junction bases left unmatched: 15. Germline values: CDR1 SGHRS, CDR2 YFSETQ. CDR3 in amino acids: CASGTLGDRGPSGANVLTF. In DNA, the CDR3 is TGCGCCAGCGGTACCCTCGGGGACAGGGGGCCTAGCGGGGCCAACGTCCTGACTTTC.

In this sample, this clone turned up a few times. This chain joins TRBV5-1 and TRBJ2-7; D perhaps matches TRBD1 (6 bases). V lost 1 base to trimming and J lost 3 bases, with 11 bases between them. This CDR3 has 14 residues. In germline, CDR1 is SGHRS, CDR2 YFSETQ. The CDR3 DNA reads TGCGCCAGCAGCTTGCGTCCAGGGGTCTACGAGCAGTACTTC. It yields the protein CASSLRPGVYEQYF.

This clone has a single count. The J gene is TRBJ2-3, the V gene TRBV6-5, with 7 bases matching TRBD1. The CDR3 runs to 15 residues. Germline V CDR1 and CDR2: MNHEY, SVGAGI. J gave up 6 bases and V 2 bases, and 8 bases lay outside the gene matches. This CDR3 reads CASSYLQGQGDTQYF. The CDR3 region has the DNA TGTGCCAGCAGTTACCTACAGGGGCAGGGGGATACGCAGTATTTT.

This chain uses TRBV30 with TRBJ1-2; possibly TRBD1 for D (5 bases). The V end was cut by 2 bases, the J end by 5 bases, with 15 bases between. The germline gives CDR1 GTSNPN, CDR2 SVGIG (reference sequence). The CDR3 has 14 amino acids. CDR3 protein: CAWSMGRGAYGYTF. As DNA, the CDR3 is TGTGCCTGGAGTATGGGACGAGGGGCTTATGGCTACACCTTC.

This clone appeared a single time. This chain connects TRBV5-4 to TRBJ1-1, with a tentative D call TRBD1 (5 bases). In germline, CDR1 is SGHNT, CDR2 YYREEE (reference sequence). The CDR3 is made up of 13 amino acids. Trimming took 0 bases from V and 7 from J, leaving 10 bases between them. The CDR3 sequence: CASSLGQINEAFF. The DNA of the CDR3 is TGTGCCAGCAGCTTGGGACAGATAAATGAAGCTTTCTTT.

This CDR3 is CASSWGQGLGEQYF. CDR3 coding DNA: TGTGCCAGCAGCTGGGGACAGGGTTTGGGCGAGCAGTACTTC. The J gene is TRBJ2-7, the V gene TRBV7-9; 9 nucleotides line up with TRBD1. The J segment lost 6 bases and the V segment lost 4 bases, leaving 7 bases of the junction unmatched. Germline V gives CDR1 SEHNR, CDR2 FQNEAQ (reference sequence). The CDR3 runs 14 residues.

The sample holds a few counts of this clone. The chain employs TRBV6-1 and TRBJ1-1; tentative D call: TRBD1 (5 bases). Trimming removed 4 bases from V and 11 bases from J, with 14 bases in between. The CDR3 covers 12 residues. Germline V gene lookup returns CDR1 MNHNS and CDR2 SASEGT. In DNA form, the CDR3 reads TGTGCCAGCAGTGTGTCGGGGCTCCGGGCTTTCTTT. Its translation is CASSVSGLRAFF.

This clone was picked up one time. In the same sample, other DNA sequences code for this CDR3. This chain uses TRBV6-5 with TRBJ1-2, with 11 bases lining up with TRBD1. V shed 4 bases, J shed 5 bases, and the junction held 3 bases outside the gene matches. The CDR3 consists of 14 residues. CDR1 is MNHEY and CDR2 is SVGAGI in the germline V gene. The CDR3, as DNA: TGTGCCAGCAGTTCGGGACAGGGGGGGTATGGCTACACCTTC. It translates to CASSSGQGGYGYTF.

V usage is TRBV13 and J usage is TRBJ2-1, with D tentatively TRBD2 (5 bases). The CDR3 extends over 14 amino acids. In germline, CDR1 is PRHDT, CDR2 FYEKMQ (reference sequence). Trimming shortened V by 5 bases and J by 9 bases, and 17 bases separated the two germline ends. CDR3 nucleotide sequence: TGTGCCAGCAGCAGAGACTACCCCCGGGGTGAGCAGTTCTTC. Translating it yields CASSRDYPRGEQFF.

The chain recombines TRBV5-6 with TRBJ1-5, with D possibly TRBD1 on 6 matching bases. CDR3 size: 16 residues. The V gene's germline CDR1 is SGHDT and CDR2 YYEEEE. Trimming removed 3 bases at V and 0 bases at J, with 13 bases between. The CDR3 loop is CASSSSTGTSNQPQHF. CDR3 in DNA: TGTGCCAGCAGCTCCTCTACAGGGACTAGCAATCAGCCCCAGCATTTT.

The CDR3 here is CASSPGGNYGYTF. The CDR3 DNA is TGTGCCAGCAGTCCGGGGGGGAACTATGGCTACACCTTC. This chain connects TRBV5-4 to TRBJ1-2, with D tentatively TRBD1 (5 bases). V gave up 5 bases and J gave up 2 bases, with 10 bases separating them. CDR3 length: 13 residues. CDR1 and CDR2 (germline): SGHNT, YYREEE (reference sequence).

This clone was seen a handful of times. V gene TRBV7-2 combines with J gene TRBJ1-1; no clear D gene. Per the germline V gene, CDR1 is SGHTA and CDR2 is FQGNSA. With 4 bases removed from V and 10 bases from J, the gap between germline ends came to 16 bases. CDR3 size: 13 residues. The CDR3 nucleotides are TGTGCCAGCAGCTCCAACGACAACCTCGGAGCTTTCTTT. It encodes CASSSNDNLGAFF.